The clone carrying this TCR beta chain appeared a few times. From germline, CDR1 is SGHTA and CDR2 FQGNSA. The V and J ends lost 5 bases and 7 bases, in that order; junction bases with no gene match: 9. The CDR3 contains 16 residues. These data are taken from a study of blood T cells in healthy people across ages. A second PCR of 7 to 11 cycles used a sample-barcoded 5' primer and a J-beta primer mix. A single record per CDR3 protein comes from TCRdb applying MiXCR to the 5' RACE reads. This table has 780,000 or so distinct CDR3 sequences, approximately 25% appearing once. A further study also used this sample, focusing on T cells of mothers and their children.

The specimen was blood. The J gene is TRBJ2-5, the V gene TRBV7-2; 14 nucleotides agree with TRBD2. The receptor comes from a boy aged 5-17 years in good health. The CDR3 sequence is CASSLRTSGGPGTQYF. The CDR3 DNA sequence: TGTGCCAGCAGCCTCAGGACTAGCGGGGGGCCCGGGACCCAGTACTTC.